This T cell receptor (beta chain) was sequenced for a study of blood T cell repertoires in COVID-19. Study details: The cDNA or gDNA used as material had been derived from T cells, B-cell-depleted T cells, or PBMCs.

As originally analysed: Amplifying reference gene primers gave estimates of nucleated cell counts. Profiled with immunoSEQ multiplex PCR; TCRdb holds only in-frame clones, not every one. From that table come the V and J calls and clone size; the DNA was used to work out D and trimming. This table holds hundreds of thousands of clones, approximately 90% found once. This CDR3 contains 14 residues. V lost 2 bases, J lost 6 bases, and 13 bases lay in between. Germline CDR1 and CDR2: MGHRA and YSYEKL. Donors in Cohort 3 counted as recovered after two negative PCRs, clearance, or symptom resolution. The receptor comes from a woman aged 18-30 years who had recovered from COVID-19. The chain uses TRBV4-1 and TRBJ1-2; tentatively, D is TRBD1 (5 bases). The sequenced material came from PBMCs or T cells enriched from blood (not recorded which). The CDR3 region is CASSQPTDTNGYTF. CDR3 in DNA: TGCGCCAGCAGCCAACCGACAGACACGAATGGCTACACCTTC.